Shown below are 9 T cell receptor beta chains from a single sample sequenced in a study of CD8 T cells in Susac syndrome. RNA totalling about 0.45 to 1 ug underwent reverse transcription with random hexamers. One entry per CDR3 protein, called by TCRdb with MiXCR from the immunoSEQ multiplex PCR reads. The table has a few hundred thousand distinct CDR3 sequences, 94% seen once. Source material: CD4+ T cells from PBMCs. These receptors originate from a human donor with Susac syndrome.

The J gene is TRBJ2-1, the V gene TRBV12-3 or TRBV12-4; 10 bases line up with TRBD1. The CDR3 is made up of 15 amino acids. V lost 7 bases and J lost 5; bases outside the gene matches: 8. The CDR3 DNA reads as TGTGCCAGCACCCCAAGGACAGGGGGGGACAATGAGCAGTTCTTC. Translation gives CASTPRTGGDNEQFF.

The V and J genes are TRBV12-3 or TRBV12-4 and TRBJ2-2, with D hard to call. The CDR3 contains 14 residues. V was pared by 6 bases and J by 0 bases, with 8 bases between. CDR3 nucleotide sequence: TGTGCCAGCAGCTTGACACCGAACACCGGGGAGCTGTTTTTT. This codes for CASSLTPNTGELFF.

V and J are TRBV20-1 and TRBJ2-7; no clear D. This CDR3 has 13 residues. Trimming took off 1 base at V and 0 bases at J, with 7 bases between the two ends. The germline CDR1 and CDR2 sequences are DFQATT and SNEGSKA (reference sequence). CDR3 nucleotides: TGCAGTGCTAGAGCGGGTTACTCCTACGAGCAGTACTTC. Protein product: CSARAGYSYEQYF.

The chain recombines TRBV12-3 or TRBV12-4 with TRBJ2-3; D unclear. V was clipped by 4 bases and J by 3 bases, with 11 bases between them. The CDR3 covers 14 residues. The CDR3 sequence: CASSSPLRTDTQYF. DNA for the CDR3: TGTGCCAGCAGTTCCCCTCTTCGGACAGATACGCAGTATTTT.

The gene calls are TRBV30 and TRBJ2-1; 8 bases fit TRBD1. V lost 2 bases to trimming and J lost 7 bases; unmatched junction nucleotides: 10. The CDR3 is made up of 15 amino acids. The V gene's germline CDR1 is GTSNPN and CDR2 SVGIG (reference sequence). CDR3: CAWSRGQGARNEQFF. CDR3 in DNA: TGTGCCTGGAGTAGGGGTCAGGGGGCCCGGAATGAGCAGTTCTTC.

The chain employs TRBV6-1 and TRBJ2-7, with 14 bases aligning to TRBD2. CDR1 MNHNS and CDR2 SASEGT come from the germline V gene. Unmatched junction bases numbered 12, after V lost 5 bases and J lost 6 bases. The CDR3 loop spans 17 amino acids. CDR3 loop: CASSLNPGLAGVFEQYF. The DNA of the CDR3 is TGTGCCAGCAGTCTAAATCCGGGACTAGCGGGGGTGTTCGAGCAGTACTTC.

The gene calls are TRBV20-1 and TRBJ1-5; possibly TRBD1 for D (5 bases). There are 12 residues in the CDR3. From germline, CDR1 is DFQATT and CDR2 SNEGSKA (reference sequence). The ends were cut back, 2 bases at V and 7 bases at J, with 9 bases in the middle. CDR3 nucleotide sequence: TGCAGTGCTAGACGGGGGAACCAGCCCCAGCATTTT. It translates to CSARRGNQPQHF.

The genes are TRBV20-1 and TRBJ2-7; perhaps TRBD2 as D (7 bases). This CDR3 is built from 14 residues. V lost 4 bases, J lost 0 bases, and 13 bases lay in between. Germline V gene data show CDR1 as DFQATT and CDR2 as SNEGSKA (reference sequence). The CDR3 sequence: CSAKKGGVSYEQYF. The DNA for the CDR3 is TGCAGTGCTAAGAAAGGGGGGGTCTCCTACGAGCAGTACTTC.

V and J are TRBV2 and TRBJ1-1; D gene ambiguous. V lost 4 bases and J 4 bases, leaving 16 bases between the germline ends. CDR1 is SNHLY, CDR2 FYNNEI, per germline. CDR3 length: 15 amino acids. The DNA for the CDR3 is TGTGCCAGCAGTGTCGACCGGGGAAAGAGCACTGAAGCTTTCTTT. Translated, it gives CASSVDRGKSTEAFF.